Listed here are 10 T cell receptor beta chains from one sample, sequenced in a study of Ad26.COV2.S vaccination and SARS-CoV-2 variants. Clones were read by immunoSEQ multiplex PCR, and TCRdb kept only the in-frame ones, dropping some. The sample has about 410,000 clones, 80% to 90% seen once; the top ten hold roughly 3%. Regarding treatment: about 20 received Ad26.COV2.S at low or high dose, single or two shots; five or six received placebo; per-sample allocation not given. Day 63 following the first vaccine or placebo injection was when the samples were taken. This material consisted of peripheral blood, taken in a trial of Ad26.COV2.S vaccine versus placebo. The receptors shown here come from a person between 18 and 60 years old who received the Ad26.COV2.S COVID-19 vaccine or a placebo.

The J gene is TRBJ2-1, the V gene TRBV18; D perhaps matches TRBD1 (6 bases). The CDR3 length is 20 residues. V was cut by 4 bases and J by 7 bases, with 32 bases left in between. Germline V gives CDR1 KGHSH, CDR2 LQKENI. CDR3 loop: CASSLIWTERGASEKNEQFF. DNA of the CDR3: TGTGCCAGCTCACTGATTTGGACAGAGAGAGGCGCTTCCGAAAAAAATGAGCAGTTCTTC.

V gene TRBV10-3 combines with J gene TRBJ2-7; perhaps D is TRBD1 or TRBD2 (6 bases each). CDR3 length: 15 residues. Trimming shortened V by 10 bases and J by 3 bases, and 22 bases separated the two germline ends. Germline V gene lookup returns CDR1 ENHRY and CDR2 SYGVKD. In DNA form, the CDR3 reads TGTGCCACGCGCCCTTCGGGGGCTACTCTCTACGAGCAGTACTTC. Translation gives CATRPSGATLYEQYF.

The chain joins TRBV3-1 (or the pseudogene TRBV3-2) to TRBJ2-5; TRBD1 matches at 8 bases. CDR3 length equals 13 residues. Germline CDR1 and CDR2: LGHDT and YNNKEL (reference sequence). The trim removed 4 bases at V and 4 bases at J, leaving 2 bases unmatched. The CDR3 DNA reads as TGTGCCAGCAGCCTCGGACAGGGAGAGACCCAGTACTTC. Residues: CASSLGQGETQYF.

V gene TRBV6-5 combines with J gene TRBJ1-2; possible D gene TRBD1, 5 bases. The length of the CDR3 is 16 residues. Germline V CDR1 and CDR2: MNHEY, SVGAGI. V was trimmed by 2 bases and J by 4 bases, leaving 17 bases between them. The CDR3 DNA reads TGTGCCAGCAGTTACGGGCAGGGATATCCTGGCTATGGCTACACCTTC. Amino acid sequence: CASSYGQGYPGYGYTF.

The rearrangement uses TRBV4-1 and TRBJ2-7; 11 bases fit TRBD2. CDR1 is MGHRA and CDR2 is YSYEKL in the germline V gene. V shed 5 bases, J shed 3 bases, and the junction held 6 bases outside the gene matches. This CDR3 comprises 15 residues. The CDR3 reads CASSLLAGAVYEQYF. The DNA for the CDR3 is TGCGCCAGCAGCTTACTAGCGGGGGCTGTCTACGAGCAGTACTTC.

The chain couples TRBV3-1 (or the pseudogene TRBV3-2) to TRBJ2-2; D uncertain. The CDR3 covers 12 residues. From germline, CDR1 is LGHDT and CDR2 YNNKEL (reference sequence). V dropped 2 bases and J dropped 5 bases, with 3 bases sitting between them. In DNA, the CDR3 is TGTGCCAGCAGCCAAACTACCGGGGAGCTGTTTTTT. The encoded protein is CASSQTTGELFF.

The rearrangement uses TRBV6-1 and TRBJ1-2, with D unclear. The CDR3 loop spans 12 amino acids. Germline CDR1 MNHNS, CDR2 SASEGT. The V gene lost 2 bases and the J gene lost 5 bases, with 6 bases spanning the gap. CDR3 bases: TGTGCCAGCAGTGAACAAGAATATGGCTACACCTTC. Residues: CASSEQEYGYTF.

This sequence joins TRBV7-2 and TRBJ2-5; the D gene is possibly TRBD1 (5 bases). The CDR3 is 14 amino acids. V was pared by 5 bases and J by 1 base, with 11 bases between. Germline V CDR1 and CDR2: SGHTA, FQGNSA. DNA of the CDR3: TGTGCCAGCAGCCCAGTGGGGCCCCAAGAGACCCAGTACTTC. Protein product: CASSPVGPQETQYF.

The CDR3 here is CASSLGTYNSPLHF. DNA for the CDR3: TGTGCCAGCAGCTTGGGAACTTATAATTCACCCCTCCACTTT. This chain uses TRBV5-6 with TRBJ1-6, with D unclear. This CDR3 has 14 amino acids. V shed 0 bases and J shed 4 bases, with 5 bases lying between them. Germline assignment: CDR1 SGHDT and CDR2 YYEEEE.

The chain links TRBV25-1 to TRBJ1-2, with D uncertain. V gave up 4 bases and J gave up 5 bases, with 14 bases separating them. Germline-derived CDR1 and CDR2 are MGHDK and SYGVNS. The CDR3 has 14 residues. The CDR3 here is CASSVHPLIYGYTF. The CDR3 DNA reads TGTGCCAGCAGTGTTCATCCTTTGATATATGGCTACACCTTC.